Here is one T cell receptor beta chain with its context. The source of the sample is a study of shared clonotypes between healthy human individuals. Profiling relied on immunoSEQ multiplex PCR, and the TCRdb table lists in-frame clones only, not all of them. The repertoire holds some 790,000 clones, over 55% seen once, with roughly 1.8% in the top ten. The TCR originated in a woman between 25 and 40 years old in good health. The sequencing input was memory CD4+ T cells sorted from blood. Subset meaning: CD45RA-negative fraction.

The CDR3 DNA follows: TGTGCCAGCAGGAATAGCGGGAGGGCTAATAGACGCAATGAGCAGTTCTTC. As protein: CASRNSGRANRRNEQFF. The genes are TRBV11-2 and TRBJ2-1, with 11 nucleotides matching TRBD2. This CDR3 has 17 amino acids. CDR1 and CDR2 (germline): SGHAT, FQNNGV. V lost 6 bases and J lost 6; bases outside the gene matches: 13.